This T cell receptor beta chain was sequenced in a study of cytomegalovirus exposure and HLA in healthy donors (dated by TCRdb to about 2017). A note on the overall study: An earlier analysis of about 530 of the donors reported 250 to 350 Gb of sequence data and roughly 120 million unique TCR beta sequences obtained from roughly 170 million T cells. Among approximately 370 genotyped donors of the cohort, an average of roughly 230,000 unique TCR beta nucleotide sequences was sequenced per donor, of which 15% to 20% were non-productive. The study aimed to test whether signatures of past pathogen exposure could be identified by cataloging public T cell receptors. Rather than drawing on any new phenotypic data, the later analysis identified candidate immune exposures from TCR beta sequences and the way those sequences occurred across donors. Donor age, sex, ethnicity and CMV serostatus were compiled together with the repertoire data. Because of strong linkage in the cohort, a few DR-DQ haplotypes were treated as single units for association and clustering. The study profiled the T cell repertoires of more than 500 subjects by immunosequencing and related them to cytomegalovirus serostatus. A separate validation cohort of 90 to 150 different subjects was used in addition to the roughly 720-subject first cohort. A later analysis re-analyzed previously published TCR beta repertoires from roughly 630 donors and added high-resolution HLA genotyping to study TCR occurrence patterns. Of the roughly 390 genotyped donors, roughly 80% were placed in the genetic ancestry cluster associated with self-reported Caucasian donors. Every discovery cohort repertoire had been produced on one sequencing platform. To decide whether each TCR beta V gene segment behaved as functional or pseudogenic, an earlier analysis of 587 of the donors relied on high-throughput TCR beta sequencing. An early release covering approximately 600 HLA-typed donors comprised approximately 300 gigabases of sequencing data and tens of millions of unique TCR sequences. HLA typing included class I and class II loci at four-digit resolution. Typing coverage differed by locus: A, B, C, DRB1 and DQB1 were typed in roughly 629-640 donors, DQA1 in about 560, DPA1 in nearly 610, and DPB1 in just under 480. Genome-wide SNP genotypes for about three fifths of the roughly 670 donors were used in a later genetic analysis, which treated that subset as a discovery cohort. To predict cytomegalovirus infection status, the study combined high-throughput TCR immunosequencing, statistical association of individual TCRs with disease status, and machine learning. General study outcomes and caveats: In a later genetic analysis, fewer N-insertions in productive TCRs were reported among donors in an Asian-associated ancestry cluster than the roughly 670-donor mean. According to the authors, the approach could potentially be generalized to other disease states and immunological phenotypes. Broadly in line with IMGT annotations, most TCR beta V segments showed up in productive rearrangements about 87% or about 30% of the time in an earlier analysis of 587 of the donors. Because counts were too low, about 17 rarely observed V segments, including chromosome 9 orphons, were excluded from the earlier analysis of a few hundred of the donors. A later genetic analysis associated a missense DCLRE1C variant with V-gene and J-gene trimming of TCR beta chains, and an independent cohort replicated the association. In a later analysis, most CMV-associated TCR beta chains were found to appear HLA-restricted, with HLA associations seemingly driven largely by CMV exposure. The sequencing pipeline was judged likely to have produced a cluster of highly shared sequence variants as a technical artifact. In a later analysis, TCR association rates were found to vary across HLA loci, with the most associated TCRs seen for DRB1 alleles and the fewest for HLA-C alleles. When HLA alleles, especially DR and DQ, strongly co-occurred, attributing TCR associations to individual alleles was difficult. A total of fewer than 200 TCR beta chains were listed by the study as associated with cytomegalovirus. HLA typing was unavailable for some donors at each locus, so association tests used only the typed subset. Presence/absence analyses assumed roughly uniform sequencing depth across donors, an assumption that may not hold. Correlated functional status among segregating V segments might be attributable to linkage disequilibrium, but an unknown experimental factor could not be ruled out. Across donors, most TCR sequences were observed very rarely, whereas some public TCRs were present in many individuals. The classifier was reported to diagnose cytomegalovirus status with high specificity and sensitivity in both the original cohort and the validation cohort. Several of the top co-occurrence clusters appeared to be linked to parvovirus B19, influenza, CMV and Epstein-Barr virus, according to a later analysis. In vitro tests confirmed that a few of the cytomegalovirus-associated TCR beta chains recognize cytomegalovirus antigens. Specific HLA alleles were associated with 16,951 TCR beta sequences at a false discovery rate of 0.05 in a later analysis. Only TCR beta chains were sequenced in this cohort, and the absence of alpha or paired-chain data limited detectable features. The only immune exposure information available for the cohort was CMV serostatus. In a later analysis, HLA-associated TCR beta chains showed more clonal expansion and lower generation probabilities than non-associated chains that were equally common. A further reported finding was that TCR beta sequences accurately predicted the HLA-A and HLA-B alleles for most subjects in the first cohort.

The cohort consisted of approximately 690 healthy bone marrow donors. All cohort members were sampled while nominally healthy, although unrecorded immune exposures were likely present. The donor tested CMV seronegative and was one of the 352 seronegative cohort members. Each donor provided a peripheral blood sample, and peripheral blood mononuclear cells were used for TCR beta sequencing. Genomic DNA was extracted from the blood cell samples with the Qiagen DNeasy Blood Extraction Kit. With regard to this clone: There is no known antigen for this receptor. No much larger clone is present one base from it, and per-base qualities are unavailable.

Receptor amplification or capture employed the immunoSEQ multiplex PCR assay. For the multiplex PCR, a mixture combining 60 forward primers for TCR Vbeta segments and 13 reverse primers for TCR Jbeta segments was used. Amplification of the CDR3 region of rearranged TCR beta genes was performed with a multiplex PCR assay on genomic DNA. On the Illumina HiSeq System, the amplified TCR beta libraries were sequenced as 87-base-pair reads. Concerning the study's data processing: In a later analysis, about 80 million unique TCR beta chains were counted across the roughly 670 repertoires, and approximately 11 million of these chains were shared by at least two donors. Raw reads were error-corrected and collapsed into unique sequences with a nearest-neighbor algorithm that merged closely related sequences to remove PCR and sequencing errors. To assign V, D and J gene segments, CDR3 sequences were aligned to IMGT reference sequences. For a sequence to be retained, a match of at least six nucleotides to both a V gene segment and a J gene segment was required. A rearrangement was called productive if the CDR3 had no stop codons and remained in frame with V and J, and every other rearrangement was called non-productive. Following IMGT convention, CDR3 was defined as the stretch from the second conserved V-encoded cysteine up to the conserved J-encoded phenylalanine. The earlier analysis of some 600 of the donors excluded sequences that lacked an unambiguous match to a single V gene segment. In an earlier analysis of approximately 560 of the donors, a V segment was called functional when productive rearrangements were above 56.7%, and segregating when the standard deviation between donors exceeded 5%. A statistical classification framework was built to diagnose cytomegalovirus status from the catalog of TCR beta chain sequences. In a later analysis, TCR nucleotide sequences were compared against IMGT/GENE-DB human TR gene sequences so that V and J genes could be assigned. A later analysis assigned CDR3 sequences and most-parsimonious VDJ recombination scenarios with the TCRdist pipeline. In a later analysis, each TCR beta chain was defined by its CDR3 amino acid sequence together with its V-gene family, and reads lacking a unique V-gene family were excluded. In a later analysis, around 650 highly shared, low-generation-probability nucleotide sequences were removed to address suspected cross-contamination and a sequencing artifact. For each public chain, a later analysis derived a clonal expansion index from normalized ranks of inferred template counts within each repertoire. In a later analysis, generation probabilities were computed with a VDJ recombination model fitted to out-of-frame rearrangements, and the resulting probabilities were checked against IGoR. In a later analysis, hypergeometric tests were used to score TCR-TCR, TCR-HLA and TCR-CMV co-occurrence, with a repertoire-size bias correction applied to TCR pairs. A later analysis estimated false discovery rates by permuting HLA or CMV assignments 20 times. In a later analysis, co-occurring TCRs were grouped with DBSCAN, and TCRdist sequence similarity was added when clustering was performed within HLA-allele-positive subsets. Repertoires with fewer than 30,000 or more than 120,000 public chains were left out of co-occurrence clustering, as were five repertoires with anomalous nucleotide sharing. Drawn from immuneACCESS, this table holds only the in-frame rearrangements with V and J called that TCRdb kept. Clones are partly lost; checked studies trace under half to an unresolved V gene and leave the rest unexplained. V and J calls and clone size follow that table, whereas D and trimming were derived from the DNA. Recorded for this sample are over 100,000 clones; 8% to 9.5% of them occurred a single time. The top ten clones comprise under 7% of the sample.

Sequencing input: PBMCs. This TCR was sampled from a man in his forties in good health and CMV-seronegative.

The CDR3 amino acid sequence is: CASSVGQLGNTIYF. Read as DNA, the sequence is TGTGCCAGCAGCGTCGGACAGTTAGGAAACACCATATATTTT. The chain is made from TRBV5-6 and TRBJ1-3, and the D gene may be TRBD1, 6 bases matching. V gives up 4 bases and J gives up 4 bases, and the segment between their germline ends measures 12 bases. Spanning cysteine to phenylalanine, the CDR3 consists of 14 amino acids. The sequence is cut down to CDR3 DNA, 42 bases in frame from base 1. CDR1 and CDR2, looked up from the germline V gene, are SGHDT and YYEEEE. Reference TRBV5-6 and TRBJ1-3 proteins supply the regions before and after the CDR3; the full variable domain is: DAGVTQSPTHLIKTRGQQVTLRCSPKSGHDTVSWYQQALGQGPQFIFQYYEEEERQRGNFPDRFSGHQFPNYSSELNVNALLLGDSALYLCASSVGQLGNTIYFGEGSWLTVV.